Only one count was recorded for the clone carrying this T cell receptor beta chain. The antigen remains undetermined. The J segment lost 7 bases and the V segment lost 5 bases, leaving 14 bases of the junction unmatched. Germline V gene sequence: CDR1 SGHTS, CDR2 YDEGEE. The CDR3 is made up of 16 amino acids. The sample is drawn from a study of cytomegalovirus exposure and HLA in healthy donors. Whole-study findings and limits: Associated with cytomegalovirus, according to the listing, were 150 to 200 TCR beta chains.

Researchers ran the PCR with 60 Vbeta and 13 Jbeta primers. Using immunoSEQ multiplex PCR, the repertoire was profiled, and TCRdb retains in-frame clones only, with some absent. The sample gives over 75,000 clones, 64% of which show up once; around 2% is in the top ten. This clonotype was sampled from a human donor in good health. This rearrangement joins TRBV5-8 to TRBJ1-4; 7 positions match TRBD1. The sequencing sample was made of PBMCs. CDR3 bases: TGTGCCAGCAGTCCCGGGACAGCCCTCGTCGGTGAAAAACTGTTTTTT. Amino acid sequence: CASSPGTALVGEKLFF.